This T cell receptor (beta chain) was captured by sequencing in a study of blood T cell repertoires in COVID-19 (dated by TCRdb to about 2020). About the investigation overall: Samples from collaborators originated in the United States, Italy and Spain and spanned both the acute and convalescent phases of COVID-19. The prospective study material was composed of cDNA or gDNA derived from T cells, B-cell-depleted T cells, or PBMCs. Deeply sampled blood TCRbeta repertoires from subjects exposed to, actively infected with, or recovered from COVID-19 were included in the dataset. A freely available public database, intended as a resource for researchers studying the immune response to SARS-CoV-2, is where the repertoires were released. The samples were drawn from two sources: the first 160 participants of the ongoing ImmuneRACE study, and about 1,300 subjects contributed by 6 global collaborators. Sample metadata almost always included a de-identified subject ID, COVID-19 status, age in years and sex. HLA class I and class II types, where available, came from metadata supplied by the sample provider rather than from assay-based typing.

Another Seattle source contributed samples from volunteer blood donors who had recovered from COVID-19. Collaborating institutions collected whole blood in K2EDTA tubes following their own protocols. For TCRbeta analysis, collaborators shipped samples as frozen whole blood, isolated PBMCs, or DNA extracted from either of those sample types. The immunoSEQ Assay, a bias-controlled multiplex PCR, was used to amplify TCRbeta CDR3 regions from genomic DNA. The authors processed their data as follows. Nucleated cell counts per sample were estimated from amplification of reference gene primers within the assay. Sequence reads were collapsed and filtered to measure the absolute abundance of every unique TCRbeta CDR3 rearrangement. For each sample, productive Simpson clonality was calculated as the square root of Simpson's diversity index over productive rearrangements. Sourced from immuneACCESS, this table was stored by TCRdb with only in-frame sequences that have V and J called. A share of the clones is absent; for the studies checked, an unresolved V gene accounts for under half, and the remainder has no known explanation. V, J and clone size are those of that table, while D and trimming were read from the DNA. The sample includes around 250,000 clones, with roughly 89% observed a single time. Clones ranked in the top ten supply approximately 2.1% of the sample.

The CDR3, cysteine through phenylalanine, is 15 amino acids long. Only the CDR3 part of the read is kept: 45 bases, read in frame from the first base. The germline V gene sets CDR1 to SGHAT and CDR2 to FQNNGV. Trimming at the junction amounts to 3 bases on V and 0 bases on J, and the germline ends lie 10 bases apart. With respect to this clone: Its antigen target is currently unknown. Base qualities are not recorded, but no much larger clone differs from it by a single base.

Overall results and qualifications from the work: The quantity of clinical and demographic metadata differed by source and by participant and was supplied without curation.

The sequencing sample was made of peripheral blood. Rearrangement joined TRBV11-2 to TRBJ2-3; confidence is insufficient to name the D gene. The receptor was derived from a man younger than 40 who had recovered from COVID-19. Here the CDR3 is given as CASSFLLTSTDTQYF. In nucleotides, the sequence is TGTGCCAGCAGCTTCTTACTTACTAGCACAGATACGCAGTATTTT.